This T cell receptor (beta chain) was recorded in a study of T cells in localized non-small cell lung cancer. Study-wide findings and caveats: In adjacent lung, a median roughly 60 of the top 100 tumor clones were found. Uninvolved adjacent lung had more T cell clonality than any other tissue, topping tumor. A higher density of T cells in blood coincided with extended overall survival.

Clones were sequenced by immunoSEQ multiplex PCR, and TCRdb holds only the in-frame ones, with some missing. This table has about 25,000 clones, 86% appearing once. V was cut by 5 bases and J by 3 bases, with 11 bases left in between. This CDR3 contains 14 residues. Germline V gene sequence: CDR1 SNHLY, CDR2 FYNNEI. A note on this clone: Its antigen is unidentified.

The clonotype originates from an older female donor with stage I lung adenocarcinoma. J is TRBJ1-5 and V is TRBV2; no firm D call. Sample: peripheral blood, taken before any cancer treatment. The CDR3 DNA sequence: TGTGCCAGCAGTCGGGGTTGGGTCAATCAGCCCCAGCATTTT. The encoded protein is CASSRGWVNQPQHF.